The 5 T cell receptor beta chains given below trace back to one sample, sequenced in a study of T cell repertoires in urothelial bladder cancer. Assay: immunoSEQ multiplex PCR; the TCRdb copy retains only in-frame clones and omits some. The table lists around 11,000 clones, 68% of them singletons. The source material was tumor-infiltrating cells from bladder cancer. The receptors derive from a human donor with a benign inflammatory bladder lesion.

The V call is TRBV19, the J call TRBJ2-7; 7 positions agree with TRBD2. The CDR3 spans 14 residues. The V gene's germline CDR1 is LNHDA and CDR2 SQIVND (reference sequence). Trimming removed 7 bases from V and 2 bases from J; junction bases left unmatched: 8. Here the CDR3 DNA reads TGTGCCAGTACCTCGGGGGGAGGAACCTACGAGCAGTACTTC. Protein product: CASTSGGGTYEQYF.

The genes are TRBV5-1 and TRBJ1-4, with D uncertain. The V gene lost 1 base and the J gene lost 8 bases, with 12 bases spanning the gap. Per the germline V gene, CDR1 is SGHRS and CDR2 is YFSETQ. This CDR3 spans 14 amino acids. The CDR3 spells CASSLRIGQEKLFF. Here the CDR3 DNA reads TGCGCCAGCAGCTTGCGAATCGGGCAGGAAAAACTGTTTTTT.

The chain combines TRBV4-1 with TRBJ2-2, with 7 bases fitting TRBD1. The germline V gene has CDR1 MGHRA and CDR2 YSYEKL. The CDR3 is made up of 15 amino acids. Trimming at V came to 3 bases and at J to 5 bases, leaving 6 bases not matched to a gene. CDR3 loop: CASSQIRTGTGELFF. The CDR3 DNA reads as TGCGCCAGCAGCCAGATTAGGACAGGTACCGGGGAGCTGTTTTTT.

This clone has a single count. The chain is built from TRBV9 and TRBJ1-3; TRBD1 might be the D (6 bases). With 0 bases removed from V and 4 bases from J, the gap between germline ends came to 14 bases. CDR3 length equals 16 residues. The germline gives CDR1 SGDLS, CDR2 YYNGEE. The CDR3, as DNA: TGTGCCAGCAGCGTAGCTTACAGGGCATTCGGAAACACCATATATTTT. It encodes CASSVAYRAFGNTIYF.

CDR3: CASSLGTAVSGANVLTF. CDR3 DNA: TGTGCCAGCAGTTTGGGGACGGCGGTCTCTGGGGCCAACGTCCTGACTTTC. V and J are TRBV7-6 and TRBJ2-6, with D possibly called TRBD1 or TRBD2 (5 bases each). V gave up 6 bases and J gave up 0 bases, with 15 bases separating them. Looked up from germline, CDR1 is SGHVS and CDR2 is FNYEAQ. The CDR3 sequence is 17 residues long.